Following are 17 T cell receptor beta chains from one sample sequenced in a study of T cells in localized non-small cell lung cancer. Only in-frame clones appear in the TCRdb table, and some are missing; sequencing was by immunoSEQ multiplex PCR. The table has roughly 30,000 clones, 85% to 90% seen once. Sequenced here: peripheral blood, sampled before any cancer treatment. The receptors originated from a woman aged 18-55 years with stage I lung adenocarcinoma.

The chain joins TRBV7-3 to TRBJ1-4; TRBD1 is a possible D gene (6 bases). V was pared by 1 base and J by 0 bases, with 12 bases between. The CDR3 length is 17 residues. Germline V gene sequence: CDR1 SGHTA, CDR2 FQGTGA. In DNA, the CDR3 is TGTGCCAGCAGCTTAAGGGGGACACCAGCAACTAATGAAAAACTGTTTTTT. Amino acids: CASSLRGTPATNEKLFF.

The chain carries TRBV27 and TRBJ2-7, with D possibly TRBD2 on 6 matching bases. Germline lookup yields CDR1 MNHEY and CDR2 SMNVEV (reference sequence). This CDR3 contains 16 residues. The V gene lost 3 bases and the J gene lost 2 bases, with 17 bases spanning the gap. CDR3 bases: TGTGCCAGCAGTTTCTCACGTGGGGGGACCGCCTACGAGCAGTACTTC. Protein: CASSFSRGGTAYEQYF.

This chain links TRBV6-4 with TRBJ2-1; D is unresolved. The CDR3 totals 16 residues. From germline, CDR1 is MRHNA and CDR2 SNTAGT. Trimming took off 5 bases at V and 0 bases at J, with 14 bases between the two ends. The CDR3 reads CASSRRHDPSYNEQFF. Written as DNA, the CDR3 is TGTGCCAGCAGTCGCCGACACGACCCCTCCTACAATGAGCAGTTCTTC.

A single count supports this clone. One end of the junction varies from germline; a read error may be responsible. This CDR3 is also generated by other DNA sequences in the sample. The V call is TRBV28, the J call TRBJ2-5; TRBD2 agrees at 7 bases. The CDR3 loop spans 14 amino acids. Germline V gene data show CDR1 as MDHEN and CDR2 as SYDVKM. The CDR3 DNA follows: TGTGCTAGCAGTCCGCGGGGGATGGGAGAGACCCAGTACTTC. This gives the protein CASSPRGMGETQYF.

This rearrangement joins TRBV6-1 to TRBJ1-4; D might be TRBD1 (6 bases). The CDR3 covers 13 residues. Germline V CDR1 and CDR2: MNHNS, SASEGT. With 3 bases removed from V and 8 bases from J, the gap between germline ends came to 10 bases. CDR3 nucleotides: TGTGCCAGCAGTGATTTAAGGGGGGAAAAACTGTTTTTT. Protein product: CASSDLRGEKLFF.

V usage is TRBV9 and J usage is TRBJ2-3; D is ambiguous. Trimming stripped 0 bases from V and 6 bases from J, with 8 bases between. CDR3 length: 13 residues. The germline V gene encodes CDR1 SGDLS and CDR2 YYNGEE. The CDR3 sequence: CASSVALGDTQYF. The CDR3 bases are TGTGCCAGCAGCGTAGCTTTGGGGGATACGCAGTATTTT. Variable domain in full (rest from reference TRBV9 and TRBJ2-3): DSGVTQTPKHLITATGQRVTLRCSPRSGDLSVYWYQQSLDQGLQFLIQYYNGEERAKGNILERFSAQQFPDLHSELNLSSLELGDSALYFCASSVALGDTQYFGPGTRLTVL.

This clone was seen once. The chain has TRBV5-1 and TRBJ2-1; 10 positions agree with TRBD1. The CDR3 is made up of 15 amino acids. Germline CDR1 reads SGHRS; CDR2 reads YFSETQ. V lost 2 bases to trimming and J lost 2 bases; unmatched junction nucleotides: 1. The CDR3 DNA reads as TGCGCCAGCAGCTTCGACAGGGGGCCCTACAATGAGCAGTTCTTC. It codes for CASSFDRGPYNEQFF.

The rearrangement links TRBV19 to TRBJ2-1; D is ambiguous. Germline V gene sequence: CDR1 LNHDA, CDR2 SQIVND (reference sequence). This CDR3 comprises 16 residues. The V end was cut by 4 bases, the J end by 0 bases, with 13 bases between. CDR3: CASSRPGWSSYNEQFF. Written as DNA, the CDR3 is TGTGCCAGTAGTAGACCCGGTTGGAGCTCCTACAATGAGCAGTTCTTC. Using reference TRBV19 and TRBJ2-1 for the parts outside the CDR3, the full variable domain is DGGITQSPKYLFRKEGQNVTLSCEQNLNHDAMYWYRQDPGQGLRLIYYSQIVNDFQKGDIAEGYSVSREKKESFPLTVTSAQKNPTAFYLCASSRPGWSSYNEQFFGPGTRLTVL.

The V call is TRBV7-9, the J call TRBJ1-1; 10 bases match TRBD1. CDR1 and CDR2 (germline): SEHNR, FQNEAQ (reference sequence). This CDR3 spans 16 amino acids. V dropped 2 bases and J dropped 0; count of bases not matched to a gene: 3. CDR3 amino acids: CASSLPTGGLNTEAFF. The CDR3 coding sequence is TGTGCCAGCAGCTTACCGACAGGGGGCCTGAACACTGAAGCTTTCTTT.

The gene calls are TRBV6-4 and TRBJ2-7, with 8 bases matching TRBD2. The CDR3 is made up of 16 amino acids. Per germline, CDR1 MRHNA and CDR2 SNTAGT. V shed 2 bases and J 7 bases; nucleotides not matched to a gene: 13. The CDR3 DNA is TGTGCCAGCAGTGACCCAACGGGACTAGTAATCGTAGAGCAGTACTTC. Translated: CASSDPTGLVIVEQYF.

The gene calls are TRBV4-1 and TRBJ2-4; the match to TRBD2 covers 11 bases. Trimming took 2 bases from V and 2 from J; bases not matched to a gene: 2. The V gene's germline CDR1 is MGHRA and CDR2 YSYEKL. The CDR3 totals 16 residues. The CDR3 DNA follows: TGCGCCAGCAGCCAAACTAGCGGGGGCACCAAAAACATTCAGTACTTC. The encoded protein is CASSQTSGGTKNIQYF.

The CDR3 region is CASSYAGEPGEKLFF. The CDR3 nucleotides are TGTGCCAGCAGTTACGCGGGGGAACCCGGCGAAAAACTGTTTTTT. The chain has TRBV6-5 and TRBJ1-4, with D possibly matching TRBD1 (5 bases). CDR1 and CDR2 (germline): MNHEY, SVGAGI. The CDR3 has 15 residues. The V end was cut by 2 bases, the J end by 8 bases, with 15 bases between.

This clone was found a few times. J is TRBJ1-3 and V is TRBV5-5, with D tentatively TRBD1 (6 bases). The length of the CDR3 is 16 residues. The V end was cut by 6 bases, the J end by 0 bases, with 16 bases between. Germline V CDR1 and CDR2: SGHKS, YYEKEE (reference sequence). The CDR3 loop reads CASNSRGSSSGNTIYF. The CDR3 DNA sequence: TGTGCCAGCAATTCCAGGGGCTCTAGCTCTGGAAACACCATATATTTT.

The chain carries TRBV28 and TRBJ2-3; 15 bases are a match to TRBD2. Germline assignment: CDR1 MDHEN and CDR2 SYDVKM. V dropped 5 bases and J dropped 2; count of bases not matched to a gene: 11. The CDR3 covers 19 residues. CDR3 sequence: CASSPGLAGGPRNTDTQYF. The CDR3, as DNA: TGTGCCAGCAGTCCCGGACTAGCGGGAGGGCCCCGGAACACAGATACGCAGTATTTT.

The V and J genes are TRBV7-8 and TRBJ2-1; TRBD2 matches 11 bases. V lost 5 bases, J lost 8 bases, and 17 bases stayed unmatched. CDR1 and CDR2 from the germline V gene are SGHVS and FQNEAQ. The CDR3 is made up of 18 amino acids. DNA for the CDR3: TGTGCCAGCAGCCCCCCTCTGCGTAGCGGGAGGGCCTTCGATGAGCAGTTCTTC. Its protein is CASSPPLRSGRAFDEQFF.

The chain recombines TRBV29-1 with TRBJ1-2; 7 nucleotides match TRBD1. J lost 4 bases, V lost 6 bases, and 5 bases had no gene match. The CDR3 is 12 residues long. CDR1 is SQVTM, CDR2 ANQGSEA, per germline. CDR3 in amino acids: CSVGQPLYGYTF. Here the CDR3 DNA reads TGCAGCGTGGGACAGCCCCTCTATGGCTACACCTTC.

V is TRBV5-1 and J is TRBJ2-1; D not resolved. The V gene's germline CDR1 is SGHRS and CDR2 YFSETQ. The CDR3 is 13 amino acids. V lost 5 bases and J 6 bases, leaving 12 bases between the germline ends. Here the CDR3 reads CASRGQSGNEQFF. The CDR3 nucleotides read TGCGCCAGCAGAGGGCAATCTGGCAATGAGCAGTTCTTC.